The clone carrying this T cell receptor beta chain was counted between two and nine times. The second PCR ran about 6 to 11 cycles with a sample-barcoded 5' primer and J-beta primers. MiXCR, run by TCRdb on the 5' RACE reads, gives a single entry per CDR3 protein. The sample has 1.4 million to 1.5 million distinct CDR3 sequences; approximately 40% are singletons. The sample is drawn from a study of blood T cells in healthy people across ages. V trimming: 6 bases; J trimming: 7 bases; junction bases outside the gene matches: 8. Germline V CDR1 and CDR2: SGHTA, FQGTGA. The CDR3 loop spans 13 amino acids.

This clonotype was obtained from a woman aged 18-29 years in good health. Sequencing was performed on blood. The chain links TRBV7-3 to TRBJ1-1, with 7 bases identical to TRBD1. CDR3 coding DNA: TGTGCCAGCAGTACAGGGGCCGGGGATGAAGCTTTCTTT. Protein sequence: CASSTGAGDEAFF.